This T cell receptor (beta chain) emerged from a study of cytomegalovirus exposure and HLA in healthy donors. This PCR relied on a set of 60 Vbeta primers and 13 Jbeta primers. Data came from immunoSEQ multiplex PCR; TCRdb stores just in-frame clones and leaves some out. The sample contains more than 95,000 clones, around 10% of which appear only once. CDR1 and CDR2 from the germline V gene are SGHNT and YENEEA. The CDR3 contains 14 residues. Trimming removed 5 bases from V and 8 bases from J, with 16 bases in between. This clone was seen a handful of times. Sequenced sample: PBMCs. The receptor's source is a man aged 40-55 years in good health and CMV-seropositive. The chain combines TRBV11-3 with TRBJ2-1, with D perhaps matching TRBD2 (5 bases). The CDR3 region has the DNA TGTGCCAGCAGCGAGGGTAATAGTGGGTATGAGCAGTTCTTC. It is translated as CASSEGNSGYEQFF.